This T cell receptor beta chain was recovered during a study of blood T cell repertoires in COVID-19. Generated by immunoSEQ multiplex PCR, the TCRdb table keeps only in-frame clones and is missing some. The sample includes 98,000 or so clones, about 79% of them seen just once. CDR1 is MNHEY, CDR2 SVGAGI, per germline. This CDR3 comprises 15 residues. J lost 4 bases, V lost 6 bases, and 6 bases had no gene match. This receptor was obtained from a woman of 80 years or more with active or convalescent COVID-19. Sequenced: peripheral blood. The gene calls are TRBV6-5 and TRBJ1-3; 10 positions match TRBD1. The CDR3 DNA follows: TGTGCCAGCAGAGTTCCGGGACAGGGGGGAAACACCATATATTTT. Translating it yields CASRVPGQGGNTIYF.